The 14 T cell receptor beta chains listed next were all sequenced from one sample in a study of T cells in Graves' hyperthyroidism and ophthalmopathy. RNA transcripts yielded amplified TCR beta CDR3 regions. The study used the HTBI primer set for a first-round RT-PCR of the TCR CDR3. TCRdb analysed the multiplex PCR reads with MiXCR anew, one entry per CDR3 protein. Altogether about 640,000 distinct CDR3 sequences are present, around 20% being singletons, with the ten largest covering around a third. Sequenced sample: blood. Every receptor here comes from a man in his thirties or forties with Graves' ophthalmopathy.

The chain has TRBV6-1 and TRBJ1-2; D is ambiguous. CDR3 length: 14 amino acids. Germline CDR1 is MNHNS and CDR2 is SASEGT. Deletions cut 6 bases from V and 6 bases from J, with 17 bases between. CDR3 amino acids: CASSDPGVPDGYTF. In nucleotides, the CDR3 is TGTGCCAGCAGCGACCCCGGCGTCCCGGATGGCTACACCTTC.

This clonotype was counted at least ten times. V gene TRBV5-8 combines with J gene TRBJ2-4; TRBD1 or TRBD2 may be the D gene (5 bases each). Germline-derived CDR1 and CDR2 are SGHTS and YDEGEE. V was shortened by 2 bases and J by 0 bases, with 12 bases between the two germline ends. The CDR3 is 16 residues long. CDR3 in DNA: TGTGCCAGCAGCTTAAAAGGGGACCAAGCCAAAAACATTCAGTACTTC. Encoded protein: CASSLKGDQAKNIQYF.

This clonotype was counted many times. The chain carries TRBV7-9 and TRBJ2-7, with D possibly being TRBD1 (6 bases). The CDR3 runs 14 residues. Germline V gene data show CDR1 as SEHNR and CDR2 as FQNEAQ (reference sequence). The V gene lost 5 bases and the J gene lost 2 bases, with 13 bases spanning the gap. CDR3 loop: CASSPREGAYEQYF. For the CDR3, the DNA is TGTGCCAGCAGCCCTCGTGAGGGGGCCTACGAGCAGTACTTC.

There are many counts of this clonotype. The V gene is TRBV28, the J gene TRBJ2-3, with 8 bases that match TRBD1. This CDR3 comprises 15 residues. The V gene's germline CDR1 is MDHEN and CDR2 SYDVKM. V gave up 5 bases and J gave up 2 bases; unmatched junction bases: 6. The DNA of the CDR3 is TGTGCCAGCAGTCTACGACAGGGGAACACAGATACGCAGTATTTT. It translates to CASSLRQGNTDTQYF.

V and J are TRBV5-1 and TRBJ1-3, with D possibly being TRBD1 (6 bases). Between the trimmed V and J ends, which lost 0 bases and 2 bases, there was a span of 9 bases. CDR3 length: 15 residues. Germline CDR1 SGHRS, CDR2 YFSETQ. The CDR3 DNA follows: TGCGCCAGCAGCTTGGAGGGGGAGGCTGGAAACACCATATATTTT. As protein: CASSLEGEAGNTIYF.

In its sample, this clonotype was seen a few times. The rearrangement joins TRBV7-2 to TRBJ2-5; D call uncertain. CDR3 length: 11 residues. CDR1 and CDR2 from the germline V gene are SGHTA and FQGNSA. V lost 4 bases and J lost 5, with 5 bases in between. The CDR3 region has the DNA TGTGCCAGCAGCTCACCTGAGACCCAGTACTTC. Translating it yields CASSSPETQYF.

This clonotype was found many times. CDR3 sequence (DNA): TGTGCCAGCAGTTTTTTGGGCGGCGATGAGCAGTTCTTC. Translation: CASSFLGGDEQFF. V and J are TRBV27 and TRBJ2-1; D uncertain. Between the trimmed V and J ends, which lost 3 bases and 8 bases, there was a span of 11 bases. The CDR3 has 13 residues. In germline, CDR1 is MNHEY, CDR2 SMNVEV (reference sequence).

This clonotype was detected only a few times. Written as DNA, the CDR3 is TGTGCCAGCAGCTTGGGGACAGGGGATAAACGAGAGACCCAGTACTTC. Residues: CASSLGTGDKRETQYF. This chain links TRBV5-6 with TRBJ2-5, with TRBD1 matching over 9 bases. The CDR3 length is 16 residues. The junction had 7 bases not matched to a gene; V was cut back by 0 bases and J by 4 bases. Germline V CDR1 and CDR2: SGHDT, YYEEEE.

This sequence joins TRBV2 and TRBJ2-7; D uncertain. From germline, CDR1 is SNHLY and CDR2 FYNNEI. The germline V and J ends were trimmed by 8 bases and 5 bases, with 7 bases remaining between them. This CDR3 comprises 10 residues. CDR3 in DNA: TGTGCCAGCGGTGTCAACGAGCAGTACTTC. Amino acid sequence: CASGVNEQYF. The complete variable domain, with remaining parts taken from reference TRBV2 and TRBJ2-7, reads EPEVTQTPSHQVTQMGQEVILRCVPISNHLYFYWYRQILGQKVEFLVSFYNNEISEKSEIFDDQFSVERPDGSNFTLKIRSTKLEDSAMYFCASGVNEQYFGPGTRLTVT.

The table lists this clonotype with a few counts. CDR3 bases: TGTGCCAGCAGCTTGTTTGCGGGTCAGGATGAGCAGTTCTTC. Translated: CASSLFAGQDEQFF. This chain joins TRBV5-5 and TRBJ2-1, with D possibly matching TRBD2 (5 bases). V was cut by 1 base and J by 8 bases, with 13 bases left in between. The germline V gene encodes CDR1 SGHKS and CDR2 YYEKEE (reference sequence). The CDR3 is 14 residues long.

This chain uses TRBV7-6 with TRBJ2-2, with 7 nucleotides matching TRBD1. The CDR3 totals 15 residues. V lost 4 bases to trimming and J lost 5 bases; unmatched junction nucleotides: 7. The germline CDR1 and CDR2 sequences are SGHVS and FNYEAQ. Here the CDR3 DNA reads TGTGCCAGCAGCTACGACAGGGAAGGGACCGGGGAGCTGTTTTTT. Its translation is CASSYDREGTGELFF.

The rearrangement uses TRBV20-1 and TRBJ2-7; D gene unclear. Trimming shortened V by 0 bases and J by 3 bases, and 9 bases separated the two germline ends. Germline CDR1 is DFQATT and CDR2 is SNEGSKA (reference sequence). The CDR3 covers 13 residues. The CDR3 coding sequence is TGCAGTGCTAGAGATGTTAGCAACTACGAGCAGTACTTC. It specifies CSARDVSNYEQYF.

This clonotype was observed at least ten times. The chain couples TRBV6-1 to TRBJ2-1; 14 nucleotides align to TRBD2. Trimming removed 3 bases from V and 6 bases from J; junction bases left unmatched: 1. Germline-derived CDR1 and CDR2 are MNHNS and SASEGT. The CDR3 has 15 amino acids. The CDR3 region has the DNA TGTGCCAGCAGTGATGGACTAGCGGGAGGCAATGAGCAGTTCTTC. Translation gives CASSDGLAGGNEQFF.

The V gene is TRBV7-3, the J gene TRBJ2-1; either TRBD1 or TRBD2 may supply D (6 bases each). Germline values: CDR1 SGHTA, CDR2 FQGTGA. Trimming stripped 4 bases from V and 9 bases from J, with 22 bases between. This CDR3 comprises 16 residues. The CDR3 loop reads CASSSYSDSPRGEQFF. The CDR3 DNA reads TGTGCCAGCAGCTCGTATTCGGACAGCCCGCGGGGTGAGCAGTTCTTC.